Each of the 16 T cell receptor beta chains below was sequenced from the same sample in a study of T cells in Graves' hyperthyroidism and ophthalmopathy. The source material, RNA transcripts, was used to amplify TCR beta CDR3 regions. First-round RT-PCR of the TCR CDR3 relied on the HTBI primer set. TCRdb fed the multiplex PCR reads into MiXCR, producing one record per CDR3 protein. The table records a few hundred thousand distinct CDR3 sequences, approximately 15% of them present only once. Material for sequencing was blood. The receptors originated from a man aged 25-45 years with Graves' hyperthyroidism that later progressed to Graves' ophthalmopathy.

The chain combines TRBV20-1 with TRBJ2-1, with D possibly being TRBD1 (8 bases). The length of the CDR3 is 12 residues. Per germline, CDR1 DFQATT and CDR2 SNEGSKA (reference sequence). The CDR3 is CRAGQAYNEQFF. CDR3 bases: TGCAGAGCGGGACAGGCCTACAATGAGCAGTTCTTC.

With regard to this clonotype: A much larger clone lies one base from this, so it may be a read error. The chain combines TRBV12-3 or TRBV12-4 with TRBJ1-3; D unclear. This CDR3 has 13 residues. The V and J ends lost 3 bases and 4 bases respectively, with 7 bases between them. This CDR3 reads CASSFLRGNTIYF. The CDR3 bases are TGTGCCAGCAGTTTCCTCAGAGGAAACACCATATATTTT.

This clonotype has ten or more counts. The CDR3 DNA reads as TGCAGTGCTGCCCGAGGGGGTGGTCAGCCCCAGCATTTT. It codes for CSAARGGGQPQHF. This rearrangement joins TRBV20-1 to TRBJ1-5; a possible D gene is TRBD1 (6 bases). This CDR3 has 13 amino acids. V was cut by 5 bases and J by 6 bases, with 14 bases left in between. Germline loops: CDR1 DFQATT, CDR2 SNEGSKA (reference sequence).

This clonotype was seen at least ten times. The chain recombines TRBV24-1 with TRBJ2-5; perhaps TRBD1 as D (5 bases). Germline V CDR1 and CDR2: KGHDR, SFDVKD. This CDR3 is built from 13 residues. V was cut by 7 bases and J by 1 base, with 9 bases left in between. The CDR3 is CATSQGFQETQYF. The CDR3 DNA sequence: TGTGCCACCAGCCAGGGATTCCAAGAGACCCAGTACTTC.

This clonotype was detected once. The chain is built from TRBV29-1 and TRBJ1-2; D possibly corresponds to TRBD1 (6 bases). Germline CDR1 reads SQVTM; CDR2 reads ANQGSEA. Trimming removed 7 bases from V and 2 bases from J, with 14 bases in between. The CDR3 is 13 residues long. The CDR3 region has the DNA TGCAGCGCCAGACAGGTCCTCAACTATGGCTACACCTTC. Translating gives CSARQVLNYGYTF.

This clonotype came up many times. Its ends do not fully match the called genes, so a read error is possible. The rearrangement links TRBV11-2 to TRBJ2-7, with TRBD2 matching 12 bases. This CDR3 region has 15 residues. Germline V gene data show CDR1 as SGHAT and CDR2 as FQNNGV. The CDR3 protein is CVSSRTSGESYEQYF. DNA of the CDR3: TGTGTCAGCAGCCGGACTAGCGGGGAAAGCTACGAGCAGTACTTC.

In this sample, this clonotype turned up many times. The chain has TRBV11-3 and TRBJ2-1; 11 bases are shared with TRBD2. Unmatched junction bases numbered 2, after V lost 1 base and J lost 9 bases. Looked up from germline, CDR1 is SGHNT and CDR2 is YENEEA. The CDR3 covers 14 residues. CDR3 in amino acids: CASSLGGLAGEQFF. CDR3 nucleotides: TGTGCCAGCAGCTTAGGCGGACTAGCGGGTGAGCAGTTCTTC.

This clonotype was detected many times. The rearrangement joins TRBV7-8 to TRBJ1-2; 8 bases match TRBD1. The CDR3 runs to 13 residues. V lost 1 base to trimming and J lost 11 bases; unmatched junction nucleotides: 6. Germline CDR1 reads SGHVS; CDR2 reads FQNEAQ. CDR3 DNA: TGTGCCAGCAGCTTAGGGCAGGGGGCGCGATACACCTTC. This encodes CASSLGQGARYTF.

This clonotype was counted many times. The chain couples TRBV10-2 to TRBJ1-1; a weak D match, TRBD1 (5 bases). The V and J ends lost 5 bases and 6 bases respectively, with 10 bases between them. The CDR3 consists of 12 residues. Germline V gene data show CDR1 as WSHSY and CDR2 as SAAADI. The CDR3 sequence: CASSWDGPEAFF. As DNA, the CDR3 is TGCGCCAGCAGTTGGGACGGTCCTGAAGCTTTCTTT.

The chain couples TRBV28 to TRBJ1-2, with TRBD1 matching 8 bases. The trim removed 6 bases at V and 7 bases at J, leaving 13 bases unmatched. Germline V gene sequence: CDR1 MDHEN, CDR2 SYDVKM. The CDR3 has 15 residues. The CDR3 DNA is TGTGCCAGCAGCAAGAACGGACAGGGTTGGTCTGGCTACACCTTC. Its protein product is CASSKNGQGWSGYTF.

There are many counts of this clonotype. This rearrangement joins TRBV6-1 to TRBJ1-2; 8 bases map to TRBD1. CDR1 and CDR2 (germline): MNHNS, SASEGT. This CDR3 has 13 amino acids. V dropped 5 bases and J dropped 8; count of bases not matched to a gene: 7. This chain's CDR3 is CASSMDRVDGYTF. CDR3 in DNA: TGTGCCAGCAGTATGGACAGGGTTGACGGCTACACCTTC.

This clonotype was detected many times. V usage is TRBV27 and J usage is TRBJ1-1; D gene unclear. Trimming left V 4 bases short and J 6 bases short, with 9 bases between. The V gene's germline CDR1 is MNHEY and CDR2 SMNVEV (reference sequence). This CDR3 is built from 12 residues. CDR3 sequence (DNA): TGTGCCAGCAGTTCCCCACCGGCTGAAGCTTTCTTT. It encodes CASSSPPAEAFF.

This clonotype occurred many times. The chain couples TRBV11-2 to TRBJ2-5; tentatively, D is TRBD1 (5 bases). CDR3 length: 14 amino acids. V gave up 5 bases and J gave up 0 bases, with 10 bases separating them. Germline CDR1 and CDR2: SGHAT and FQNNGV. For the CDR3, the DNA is TGTGCCAGCAGCACAAGGACACACCAAGAGACCCAGTACTTC. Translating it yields CASSTRTHQETQYF.

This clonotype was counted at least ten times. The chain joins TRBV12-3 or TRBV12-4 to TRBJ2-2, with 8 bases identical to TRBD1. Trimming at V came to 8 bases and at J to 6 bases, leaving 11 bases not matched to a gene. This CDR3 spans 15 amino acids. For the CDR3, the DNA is TGTGCCAGCCAGACAGGGGACAAGAGGGCCGGGGAGCTGTTTTTT. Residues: CASQTGDKRAGELFF.

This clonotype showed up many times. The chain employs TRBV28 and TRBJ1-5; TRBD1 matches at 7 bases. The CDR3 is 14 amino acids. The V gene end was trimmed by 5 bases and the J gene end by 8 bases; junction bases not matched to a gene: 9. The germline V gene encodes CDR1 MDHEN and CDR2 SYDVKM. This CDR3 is CASSTNRDSKPQHF. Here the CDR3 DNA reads TGTGCCAGCAGTACGAACCGGGACAGCAAGCCCCAGCATTTT.

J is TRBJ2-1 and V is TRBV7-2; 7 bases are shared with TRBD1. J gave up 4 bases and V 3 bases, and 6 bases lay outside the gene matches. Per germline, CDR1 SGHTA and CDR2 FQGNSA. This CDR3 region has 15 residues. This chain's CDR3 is CTSSFDRATYNEQFF. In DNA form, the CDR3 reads TGTACCAGCAGCTTTGACAGGGCTACATACAATGAGCAGTTCTTC.